This passage covers 26 T cell receptor beta chains from one sample sequenced in a study of PD-L1 blockade in urothelial cancer. Clones were sequenced by immunoSEQ multiplex PCR, and TCRdb holds only the in-frame ones, with some missing. The table lists tens of thousands of clones, roughly 84% of them singletons. Time point specified: pretreatment peripheral blood. The source material was PBMCs, sampled around atezolizumab (anti-PD-L1) treatment. The receptor source for this set is a woman in her sixties or seventies with urothelial cancer.

By frequency in the sample, this clone is medium-sized. Other DNA sequences in this sample translate to the same CDR3. The V and J genes are TRBV18 and TRBJ1-1; D possibly corresponds to TRBD1 (5 bases). Germline assignment: CDR1 KGHSH and CDR2 LQKENI. This CDR3 is 13 amino acids long. V was cut by 3 bases and J by 1 base, with 6 bases left in between. DNA for the CDR3: TGTGCCAGCTCACCGCAGGGGAACACTGAAGCTTTCTTT. Amino acids: CASSPQGNTEAFF.

The V and J genes are TRBV5-1 and TRBJ1-2; TRBD1 aligns across 9 bases. The V gene end was trimmed by 5 bases and the J gene end by 3 bases; junction bases not matched to a gene: 8. The CDR3 runs to 15 residues. Germline-derived CDR1 and CDR2 are SGHRS and YFSETQ. The CDR3 spells CASRTGTGLHYGYTF. CDR3 sequence (DNA): TGCGCCAGCAGAACCGGGACAGGGTTACACTATGGCTACACCTTC.

The V gene is TRBV6-5, the J gene TRBJ1-2; TRBD1 might be the D (5 bases). The CDR3 length is 14 residues. Germline lookup yields CDR1 MNHEY and CDR2 SVGAGI. V was shortened by 0 bases and J by 7 bases, with 12 bases between the two germline ends. DNA for the CDR3: TGTGCCAGCAGTTACTCGCCAGGGAGGTTTGGCTACACCTTC. Its translation: CASSYSPGRFGYTF.

This rearrangement joins TRBV7-9 to TRBJ1-1, with a tentative D call TRBD1 (5 bases). The V end lost 3 bases, the J end lost 0 bases, and 8 bases lay between the germline ends. The CDR3 extends over 14 amino acids. Germline-derived CDR1 and CDR2 are SEHNR and FQNEAQ (reference sequence). The CDR3 coding sequence is TGTGCCAGCAGCTTTACAGGCGTGAACACTGAAGCTTTCTTT. Amino acids: CASSFTGVNTEAFF.

The V gene is TRBV7-8, the J gene TRBJ2-7, with 7 nucleotides matching TRBD1. This CDR3 region has 15 residues. V gave up 0 bases and J gave up 2 bases; unmatched junction bases: 4. Germline CDR1 is SGHVS and CDR2 is FQNEAQ. The CDR3 sequence is CASSLAGQLTYEQYF. DNA of the CDR3: TGTGCCAGCAGCTTAGCGGGACAGCTGACCTACGAGCAGTACTTC.

V usage is TRBV7-9 and J usage is TRBJ1-3, with TRBD1 matching 9 bases. This CDR3 has 16 amino acids. J was trimmed by 0 bases and V by 1 base; bases with no gene match: 1. CDR1 is SEHNR and CDR2 is FQNEAQ in the germline V gene (reference sequence). The CDR3 spells CASSLVGQGSGNTIYF. The CDR3 bases are TGTGCCAGCAGCTTAGTGGGACAGGGCTCTGGAAACACCATATATTTT.

The V gene is TRBV23-1, the J gene TRBJ2-7, with TRBD1 matching over 9 bases. TRBV23-1 is labeled an ORF, and its function is uncertain. Trimming removed 6 bases from V and 5 bases from J; junction bases left unmatched: 8. This CDR3 region has 14 residues. DNA for the CDR3: TGCGCCAGCAGGAACCGGGACAGGGCCCACGAGCAGTACTTC. Translating gives CASRNRDRAHEQYF.

This clone was seen more than once but under ten times. The V call is TRBV7-6, the J call TRBJ2-7, with TRBD1 matching over 7 bases. Germline V lookup: CDR1 SGHVS, CDR2 FNYEAQ. V shed 1 base, J shed 2 bases, and the junction held 2 bases outside the gene matches. The CDR3 runs 14 residues. The CDR3 reads CASSLEDRTYEQYF. CDR3 coding DNA: TGTGCCAGCAGCTTAGAGGACAGGACCTACGAGCAGTACTTC. The entire variable domain, with the rest obtained from reference TRBV7-6 and TRBJ2-7, is as follows: GAGVSQSPRYKVTKRGQDVALRCDPISGHVSLYWYRQALGQGPEFLTYFNYEAQQDKSGLPNDRFSAERPEGSISTLTIQRTEQRDSAMYRCASSLEDRTYEQYFGPGTRLTVT.

The rearrangement joins TRBV5-1 to TRBJ2-3, with 8 positions matching TRBD1. Germline V gene data show CDR1 as SGHRS and CDR2 as YFSETQ. V lost 0 bases, J lost 6 bases, and 12 bases stayed unmatched. The CDR3 has 17 residues. The CDR3 bases are TGCGCCAGCAGCTTGGGACCCTTGACAGGGGCGTCGGATACGCAGTATTTT. Translating gives CASSLGPLTGASDTQYF.

This chain links TRBV5-1 with TRBJ1-2; 8 positions agree with TRBD1. The CDR3 is 14 amino acids. Looked up from germline, CDR1 is SGHRS and CDR2 is YFSETQ. With 2 bases clipped from V and 1 base from J, the junction kept 1 base outside the gene matches. This CDR3 reads CASSLTGGNYGYTF. DNA of the CDR3: TGCGCCAGCAGCTTAACAGGGGGTAACTATGGCTACACCTTC.

The rearrangement links TRBV13 to TRBJ2-7; D is ambiguous. V gave up 2 bases and J gave up 3 bases, with 8 bases separating them. The CDR3 is made up of 13 amino acids. Germline CDR1 is PRHDT and CDR2 is FYEKMQ (reference sequence). The CDR3 nucleotides read TGTGCCAGCAGCTTAAACTTGTTCTACGAGCAGTACTTC. This translates into CASSLNLFYEQYF.

The chain employs TRBV9 and TRBJ2-4; 7 bases align to TRBD2. Germline CDR1 SGDLS, CDR2 YYNGEE. The CDR3 runs to 16 residues. The trim removed 0 bases at V and 2 bases at J, leaving 5 bases unmatched. The DNA of the CDR3 is TGTGCCAGCAGCGTAGTTGGGGGGGGACCCAAAAACATTCAGTACTTC. Its protein is CASSVVGGGPKNIQYF.

V usage is TRBV27 and J usage is TRBJ1-1, with D perhaps matching TRBD1 (5 bases). The V gene's germline CDR1 is MNHEY and CDR2 SMNVEV (reference sequence). The CDR3 is 14 amino acids. Trimming removed 5 bases at V and 1 base at J, with 11 bases between. CDR3 bases: TGTGCCAGCAGTGGACAATCGAGGAACACTGAAGCTTTCTTT. This sequence encodes CASSGQSRNTEAFF.

The V gene is TRBV9, the J gene TRBJ2-5; 7 bases fit TRBD1. Losses at the gene ends were 0 bases for V and 1 base for J; bases not matched to a gene: 3. Looked up from germline, CDR1 is SGDLS and CDR2 is YYNGEE. This CDR3 has 15 residues. The CDR3 DNA reads as TGTGCCAGCAGCGTAGGTCAGGGGGTCCAAGAGACCCAGTACTTC. The encoded protein is CASSVGQGVQETQYF.

The chain recombines TRBV27 with TRBJ1-2; no clear D gene. Germline loops: CDR1 MNHEY, CDR2 SMNVEV (reference sequence). The V end was cut by 8 bases, the J end by 6 bases, with 16 bases between. CDR3 size: 13 residues. The CDR3 nucleotides are TGTGCCAGCTCCTTGGGGAGGACGAATGGCTACACCTTC. This gives the protein CASSLGRTNGYTF.

This rearrangement joins TRBV7-8 to TRBJ2-7; TRBD2 might be the D (5 bases). CDR1 and CDR2 (germline): SGHVS, FQNEAQ. The CDR3 totals 16 residues. Trimming pared 5 bases from V and 0 bases from J, leaving 17 bases between. The CDR3 DNA reads TGTGCCAGCAGCCCAAGCGGCGTCTCCAGCTCCTACGAGCAGTACTTC. Translated, it gives CASSPSGVSSSYEQYF.

The chain carries TRBV18 and TRBJ2-5; the D gene is possibly TRBD1 (5 bases). The germline V and J ends were trimmed by 3 bases and 3 bases, with 8 bases remaining between them. Germline CDR1 KGHSH, CDR2 LQKENI. This CDR3 is built from 13 residues. The CDR3 sequence: CASSPGLEETQYF. In DNA form, the CDR3 reads TGTGCCAGCTCACCGGGGCTCGAAGAGACCCAGTACTTC.

The chain joins TRBV19 to TRBJ2-3; a weak D match, TRBD1 (6 bases). Germline CDR1 LNHDA, CDR2 SQIVND (reference sequence). Deletions cut 5 bases from V and 4 bases from J, with 13 bases between. The CDR3 loop spans 14 amino acids. Written as DNA, the CDR3 is TGTGCCAGTAGTGGTGCAGGGGTTGCAGATACGCAGTATTTT. Its protein product is CASSGAGVADTQYF.

V usage is TRBV6-6 and J usage is TRBJ2-5, with TRBD2 identical over 10 bases. Germline V gene data show CDR1 as MNHNY and CDR2 as SVGAGI (reference sequence). After removal of 6 bases from V and 5 bases from J, the junction contained 12 bases not matched to a gene. The CDR3 is made up of 16 amino acids. DNA of the CDR3: TGTGCCAGCAGCACGGGGCCGGGACTAGCGCGGGAGACCCAGTACTTC. The encoded protein is CASSTGPGLARETQYF.

The rearrangement links TRBV13 to TRBJ2-3; D possibly corresponds to TRBD2 (6 bases). V was pared by 5 bases and J by 0 bases, with 9 bases between. This CDR3 comprises 14 residues. The germline CDR1 and CDR2 sequences are PRHDT and FYEKMQ (reference sequence). CDR3 in amino acids: CASSLASSTDTQYF. The CDR3 region has the DNA TGTGCCAGCAGCCTAGCGAGCAGCACAGATACGCAGTATTTT.

This clone was counted at least ten times. The chain recombines TRBV7-9 with TRBJ2-3, with TRBD1 as a possible D gene (5 bases). CDR1 and CDR2 (germline): SEHNR, FQNEAQ (reference sequence). This CDR3 comprises 12 residues. V lost 8 bases and J 6 bases, leaving 12 bases between the germline ends. The CDR3 here is CASVGPEDTQYF. The CDR3 DNA reads TGTGCCAGCGTGGGGCCGGAGGATACGCAGTATTTT.

This chain joins TRBV4-1 and TRBJ2-7, with 11 bases that match TRBD1. From germline, CDR1 is MGHRA and CDR2 YSYEKL. This CDR3 comprises 15 residues. Losses at the gene ends were 3 bases for V and 3 bases for J; bases not matched to a gene: 4. DNA of the CDR3: TGCGCCAGCAGCCACCGGGACAGGGGGTACTACGAGCAGTACTTC. Translation: CASSHRDRGYYEQYF.

The CDR3 DNA reads as TGTGCCAGCAGCTTAGCGGGAGGATCCCACAATGAGCAGTTCTTC. This translates into CASSLAGGSHNEQFF. The chain combines TRBV6-4 with TRBJ2-1, with 10 nucleotides matching TRBD2. CDR3 length: 15 residues. CDR1 is MRHNA and CDR2 is SNTAGT in the germline V gene. The V segment lost 6 bases and the J segment 5 bases; nucleotides outside the gene matches: 7.

CDR3 in DNA: TGTGCCAGCAGCCGGACAGGGAACTATGGCTACACCTTC. This sequence encodes CASSRTGNYGYTF. V gene TRBV11-2 combines with J gene TRBJ1-2, with 8 nucleotides matching TRBD1. Trimming removed 5 bases from V and 2 bases from J; junction bases left unmatched: 1. Germline loops: CDR1 SGHAT, CDR2 FQNNGV. The CDR3 length is 13 residues.

J is TRBJ1-4 and V is TRBV4-2, with 12 bases identical to TRBD1. The V and J ends lost 4 bases and 8 bases, in that order; junction bases with no gene match: 2. The CDR3 length is 14 residues. The V gene's germline CDR1 is LGHNA and CDR2 YNFKEQ. The CDR3 is CASSRGTGGEKLFF. DNA of the CDR3: TGTGCCAGCAGCCGCGGGACAGGGGGCGAAAAACTGTTTTTT.

The rearrangement links TRBV2 to TRBJ2-1; 7 nucleotides match TRBD1. V trimming: 6 bases; J trimming: 7 bases; junction bases outside the gene matches: 9. The CDR3 extends over 14 amino acids. Germline V gene data show CDR1 as SNHLY and CDR2 as FYNNEI. DNA of the CDR3: TGTGCCAGCAGGGAGTCGACAGGGTGGAATGAGCAGTTCTTC. This gives the protein CASRESTGWNEQFF. The full variable domain, with the rest looked up from reference TRBV2 and TRBJ2-1, is EPEVTQTPSHQVTQMGQEVILRCVPISNHLYFYWYRQILGQKVEFLVSFYNNEISEKSEIFDDQFSVERPDGSNFTLKIRSTKLEDSAMYFCASRESTGWNEQFFGPGTRLTVL.